A selection of T cell receptor beta chains follows, all from one sample in a study of cytomegalovirus exposure and HLA in healthy donors. Produced via immunoSEQ multiplex PCR; TCRdb's table is partial and in-frame only. This sample has approximately 91,000 clones, with 60% to 80% found just once. Sequencing used PBMCs. These receptors all come from a female donor in good health and CMV-seronegative. CDR3s include the opening cysteine and the closing phenylalanine or tryptophan. D genes are given only for firm matches. A row's size may be missing; if present it is once, few, many or a size class.

clone_size j_call d_call v_call cdr3_nt cdr3_aa
NA TRBJ1-2 NA TRBV14 TGTGCCAGCAGCCTAAGAGTAGACTATGGCTACACCTTC CASSLRVDYGYTF
NA TRBJ2-7 TRBD2 TRBV6-6 TGTGCCAGCAGCGGGACTAGCGGGGGGGCTGGGCAGTACTTC CASSGTSGGAGQYF
once TRBJ2-3 TRBD2 TRBV18 TGTGCCAGCTCACCACCGCCTAGCGGGAGGTCAGATACGCAGTATTTT CASSPPPSGRSDTQYF
few TRBJ2-7 TRBD2 TRBV10-3 TGTGCCACTACTAGCGGGATGGCCTACGAGCAGTACTTC CATTSGMAYEQYF
NA TRBJ2-1 TRBD2 TRBV9 TGTGCCAGCAGCAACGGACTAGCGGGGGGCGGGAATGAGCAGTTCTTC CASSNGLAGGGNEQFF
NA TRBJ2-7 TRBD2 TRBV30 TGTGCCTGGAGTAAGGGGAGGGGCGAGCAGTACTTC CAWSKGRGEQYF
NA TRBJ1-2 NA TRBV5-6 TGTGCCAGCAGACCGGACGGTTCGGGGGGCTACACCTTC CASRPDGSGGYTF
once TRBJ2-1 TRBD1 TRBV6-5 TGTGCCAGCAGCCACAGGGGGCCCAATGAGCAGTTCTTC CASSHRGPNEQFF
NA TRBJ2-7 TRBD1 TRBV7-8 TGTGCCAGCAGCTTAGAAGGGGGCCGGATTTACTACGAGCAGTACTTC CASSLEGGRIYYEQYF
NA TRBJ1-1 TRBD1 TRBV28 TGTGCCAGCGCGACTCAGGGGGCGTACGCTGAAGCTTTCTTT CASATQGAYAEAFF
NA TRBJ1-3 NA TRBV7-2 TGTGCCAGCAGCCCCCGGAGGGCCCTACCCGGGAACACCATATATTTT CASSPRRALPGNTIYF
few TRBJ1-1 NA TRBV18 TGTGCCAGCTCCTCCGGGGGGCAGGCCAACACTGAAGCTTTCTTT CASSSGGQANTEAFF
NA TRBJ2-3 NA TRBV27 TGTGCCAGCAGTTTAATGGACTCTTACGAGACGCAGTATTTT CASSLMDSYETQYF
once TRBJ2-7 TRBD2 TRBV4-2 TGTGCCAGCAGCCAAGCTTCTAGCGGCTACGAGCAGTACTTC CASSQASSGYEQYF
NA TRBJ2-3 NA TRBV27 TGTGCCAGCAGTTGGCGGGCACGCAATACAGATACGCAGTATTTT CASSWRARNTDTQYF
NA TRBJ1-2 NA TRBV21-1 TGTGCCAGCAGCAGGACAGGGACTAACTATGGCTACACCTTC CASSRTGTNYGYTF
NA TRBJ2-3 TRBD2 TRBV7-9 TGTGCCAGCAGCTTAAGCGGGACGACAGATACGCAGTATTTT CASSLSGTTDTQYF
NA TRBJ1-4 NA TRBV4-1 TGCGCCAGCAGCCAAGATCCTCATGAAAAACTGTTTTTT CASSQDPHEKLFF
few TRBJ1-1 NA TRBV11-2 TGTGCCAGCAGCTTGGGGGGATTAGTGGCTTTCTTT CASSLGGLVAFF
NA TRBJ1-1 NA TRBV25-1 TGTGCCAGCAGTGGCTATCATTTCACTGAAGCTTTCTTT CASSGYHFTEAFF
NA TRBJ2-3 TRBD2 TRBV5-1 TGCGCCAGCAGCTTGGGAGCGGGGGGGCCCTCAGATACGCAGTATTTT CASSLGAGGPSDTQYF
NA TRBJ1-1 TRBD1 TRBV7-6 TGTGCCAGCAGCTCCCATCCGGGACAGGGGAACACTGAAGCTTTCTTT CASSSHPGQGNTEAFF
once TRBJ1-1 TRBD1 TRBV10-3 TGTGCCATCAGTGAGTCGATCGACAGGGGGCCTGTTGAACCTTTCTTT CAISESIDRGPVEPFF
NA TRBJ2-7 TRBD2 TRBV11-3 TGTGCCAGCCACGGGACCTCTGACGGGAGGGAGCAGTACTTC CASHGTSDGREQYF